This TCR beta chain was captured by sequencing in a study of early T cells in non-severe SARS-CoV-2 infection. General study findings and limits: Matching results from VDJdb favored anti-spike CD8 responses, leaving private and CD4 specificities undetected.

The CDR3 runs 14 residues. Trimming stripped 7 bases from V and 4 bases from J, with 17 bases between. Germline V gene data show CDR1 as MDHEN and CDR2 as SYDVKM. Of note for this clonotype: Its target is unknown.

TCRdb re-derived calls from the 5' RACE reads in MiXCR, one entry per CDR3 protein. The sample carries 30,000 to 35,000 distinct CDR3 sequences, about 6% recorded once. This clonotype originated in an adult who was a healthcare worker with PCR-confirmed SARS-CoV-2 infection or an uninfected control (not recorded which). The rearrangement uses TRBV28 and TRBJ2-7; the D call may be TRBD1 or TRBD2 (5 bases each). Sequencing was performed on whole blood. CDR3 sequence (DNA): TGTGCCAGCACCTCACCGGGACGGCAGTACGAGCAGTACTTC. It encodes CASTSPGRQYEQYF. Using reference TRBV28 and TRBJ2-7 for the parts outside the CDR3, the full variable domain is DVKVTQSSRYLVKRTGEKVFLECVQDMDHENMFWYRQDPGLGLRLIYFSYDVKMKEKGDIPEGYSVSREKKERFSLILESASTNQTSMYLCASTSPGRQYEQYFGPGTRLTVT.